The sequence of this T cell receptor (beta chain) was determined in a study of T cell responses to AZD1222 COVID-19 vaccine. Overall study results and limits: CD4 TCRs covered the whole spike, strongest at regions 160-218 and 743-854. Close to half of all spike-specific TCRs reportedly target regions of the variants that are unmutated. Samples come after the peak T cell response, not at day 14.

Germline assignment: CDR1 MNHEY and CDR2 SVGEGT. The length of the CDR3 is 13 residues. V was shortened by 5 bases and J by 0 bases, with 7 bases between the two germline ends. As regards this clone: Its antigen is unknown.

Sequencing used immunoSEQ multiplex PCR; TCRdb keeps in-frame clones, though not all of them. Of roughly 130,000 clones detected, about 85% appear once; the ten largest clones hold approximately 1.4%. The input for sequencing was peripheral blood, taken on day 0 of AZD1222 vaccination. The TCR sequence derives from an adult in good health. The rearrangement uses TRBV6-2 or TRBV6-3 and TRBJ1-2; D not certain. The CDR3 region is CASSDGTNYGYTF. CDR3 coding DNA: TGTGCCAGCAGTGACGGTACTAACTATGGCTACACCTTC.